A single sample is the source of the 14 T cell receptor beta chains below, sequenced in a study of T cells in Graves' hyperthyroidism and ophthalmopathy. RNA transcripts served as the template for amplifying TCR beta CDR3 regions. HTBI primers were employed in a first-round RT-PCR of the TCR CDR3. A single record per CDR3 protein comes from TCRdb applying MiXCR to the multiplex PCR reads. The profile shows 300,000 to 400,000 distinct CDR3 sequences, 13% of them singletons. The sample comprised blood. These receptors all come from a woman aged 18 to 35 with Graves' hyperthyroidism.

This clonotype turned up a few times. The chain is built from TRBV7-3 and TRBJ1-1; TRBD1 aligns across 11 bases. The J segment lost 0 bases and the V segment lost 3 bases, leaving 21 bases of the junction unmatched. The germline CDR1 and CDR2 sequences are SGHTA and FQGTGA. This CDR3 comprises 22 residues. Here the CDR3 reads CASSFPPLFGQGASIMNTEAFF. The DNA of the CDR3 is TGTGCCAGCAGCTTCCCGCCCCTTTTCGGACAGGGGGCCTCCATTATGAACACTGAAGCTTTCTTT.

This clonotype was recorded at least ten times. The chain joins TRBV12-3 or TRBV12-4 to TRBJ2-1, with D unclear. The germline V and J ends were trimmed by 6 bases and 0 bases, with 15 bases remaining between them. This CDR3 comprises 16 residues. CDR3 protein: CASSFDTTSSYNEQFF. The CDR3 nucleotides are TGTGCCAGCAGCTTCGACACGACGAGCTCCTACAATGAGCAGTTCTTC.

The rearrangement links TRBV5-5 to TRBJ1-1, with 10 nucleotides matching TRBD1. The CDR3 runs 17 residues. V gave up 3 bases and J gave up 4 bases; unmatched junction bases: 12. CDR1 is SGHKS and CDR2 is YYEKEE in the germline V gene (reference sequence). DNA of the CDR3: TGTGCCAGCAGCTCCCTCCCTGACAGGGGGCAGGGCACTGAAGCTTTCTTT. Translated: CASSSLPDRGQGTEAFF.

The sample holds a few counts of this clonotype. Since a much larger clone is just one base distant, this may be a read error. V usage is TRBV7-2 and J usage is TRBJ2-5; D is ambiguous. Germline CDR1 is SGHTA and CDR2 is FQGNSA. The CDR3 length is 13 residues. Here the CDR3 reads CASSSPNQGTQYF. For the CDR3, the DNA is TGTGCCAGCAGCTCTCCGAACCAAGGGACCCAGTACTTC.

This clonotype has ten or more counts. The chain joins TRBV11-2 to TRBJ2-7; D gene uncertain. V was pared by 5 bases and J by 3 bases, with 8 bases between. This CDR3 has 12 residues. Germline CDR1 is SGHAT and CDR2 is FQNNGV. CDR3 sequence (DNA): TGTGCCAGCAGCCCCTACGTCTACGAGCAGTACTTC. Translation: CASSPYVYEQYF.

This clonotype was seen many times. The chain combines TRBV2 with TRBJ2-1, with D possibly matching TRBD1 (6 bases). This CDR3 contains 19 residues. Trimming stripped 1 base from V and 7 bases from J, with 26 bases between. Per germline, CDR1 SNHLY and CDR2 FYNNEI. The chain's CDR3 is CASSEDTGFSVRPGNEQFF. The CDR3 region has the DNA TGTGCCAGCAGTGAAGATACAGGGTTCAGCGTAAGACCGGGGAATGAGCAGTTCTTC. The whole variable domain, filled in from reference TRBV2 and TRBJ2-1, reads EPEVTQTPSHQVTQMGQEVILRCVPISNHLYFYWYRQILGQKVEFLVSFYNNEISEKSEIFDDQFSVERPDGSNFTLKIRSTKLEDSAMYFCASSEDTGFSVRPGNEQFFGPGTRLTVL.

This clonotype occurred many times. The V call is TRBV7-2, the J call TRBJ2-7; 11 bases align to TRBD1. The V gene end was trimmed by 6 bases and the J gene end by 3 bases; junction bases not matched to a gene: 13. The CDR3 loop spans 17 amino acids. Germline CDR1 SGHTA, CDR2 FQGNSA. CDR3 nucleotides: TGTGCCAGCAGGGGGACAGGGGGACTCCAAGACCGCTACGAGCAGTACTTC. This encodes CASRGTGGLQDRYEQYF.

Ten or more counts support this clonotype. The rearrangement uses TRBV14 and TRBJ2-3; D is ambiguous. Germline V gives CDR1 SGHDN, CDR2 FVKESK. V gave up 0 bases and J gave up 3 bases, with 7 bases separating them. This CDR3 is built from 14 residues. This CDR3 is CASSQDPQTDTQYF. In nucleotides, the CDR3 is TGTGCCAGCAGCCAAGATCCACAAACAGATACGCAGTATTTT.

This clonotype was observed at least ten times. The rearrangement uses TRBV18 and TRBJ2-7, with no clear D. This CDR3 is built from 13 residues. Between the trimmed V and J ends, which lost 6 bases and 3 bases, there was a span of 12 bases. Per germline, CDR1 KGHSH and CDR2 LQKENI. The chain's CDR3 is CASSGFGIYEQYF. CDR3 DNA: TGTGCCAGCTCGGGTTTTGGTATCTACGAGCAGTACTTC. Drawing the rest from reference TRBV18 and TRBJ2-7, the complete variable domain is NAGVMQNPRHLVRRRGQEARLRCSPMKGHSHVYWYRQLPEEGLKFMVYLQKENIIDESGMPKERFSAEFPKEGPSILRIQQVVRGDSAAYFCASSGFGIYEQYFGPGTRLTVT.

At least ten counts were recorded for this clonotype. The genes are TRBV28 and TRBJ2-3, with 10 positions matching TRBD2. There are 15 residues in the CDR3. Germline lookup yields CDR1 MDHEN and CDR2 SYDVKM. Trimming removed 3 bases from V and 6 bases from J; junction bases left unmatched: 6. The CDR3 region is CASSFELAGEDTQYF. The CDR3 region has the DNA TGTGCCAGCAGTTTCGAGCTAGCGGGAGAGGATACGCAGTATTTT.

The table lists this clonotype with many counts. The CDR3 here is CASSFWGLAGHNEQFF. The CDR3 coding sequence is TGTGCCAGCAGTTTTTGGGGACTAGCGGGTCACAATGAGCAGTTCTTC. The J gene is TRBJ2-1, the V gene TRBV27, with TRBD2 identical over 12 bases. V was pared by 3 bases and J by 5 bases, with 5 bases of the junction left unmatched. The germline CDR1 and CDR2 sequences are MNHEY and SMNVEV (reference sequence). The length of the CDR3 is 16 residues.

In this sample, this clonotype turned up many times. The chain joins TRBV29-1 to TRBJ2-1; D is unresolved. Germline lookup yields CDR1 SQVTM and CDR2 ANQGSEA. Trimming left V 6 bases short and J 7 bases short, with 19 bases between. This CDR3 has 14 residues. The CDR3 bases are TGCAGCGTATGGTATCGCCCCCCCTCGAATGAGCAGTTCTTC. Residues: CSVWYRPPSNEQFF.

This clonotype was recorded many times. The V gene is TRBV6-1, the J gene TRBJ1-1, with D hard to call. The CDR3 contains 16 residues. Between the trimmed V and J ends, which lost 0 bases and 6 bases, there was a span of 17 bases. The V gene's germline CDR1 is MNHNS and CDR2 SASEGT. This chain's CDR3 is CASSEAPRRRLPEAFF. CDR3 DNA sequence: TGTGCCAGCAGTGAAGCCCCCCGACGGAGGCTTCCTGAAGCTTTCTTT.

This clonotype turned up a few times. Just one base apart from a much larger clone, this may be a read error. V and J are TRBV28 and TRBJ1-3; TRBD1 agrees at 9 bases. V trimming: 5 bases; J trimming: 8 bases; junction bases outside the gene matches: 10. The CDR3 contains 15 residues. Germline CDR1 MDHEN, CDR2 SYDVKM. This CDR3 reads CASSLPGTGLHTIYF. The CDR3 DNA follows: TGTGCCAGCAGTCTGCCCGGGACAGGGTTGCACACCATATATTTT.